A selection of T cell receptor beta chains follows, all from one sample in a study of CD8 T cells in ankylosing spondylitis. TCRdb independently ran MiXCR on the 5' RACE reads; one entry per CDR3 protein. The data hold a few hundred thousand distinct CDR3 sequences, with 9.5% to 15% observed a single time. Sequencing was done on a sample of blood, either unsorted or a sorted T cell fraction (not recorded which). These receptors were taken from a male donor with ankylosing spondylitis. Both conserved end residues are part of each CDR3. A D gene is named only where the DNA matches it firmly. A clone size is listed for some rows: how often the clone was seen (once, few, many), or a class if it is expanded.

many	TRBV7-9	TRBJ1-1	NA	14	CASSFAGTGTEAFF	TGTGCCAGCAGCTTTGCAGGGACGGGCACTGAAGCTTTCTTT
few	TRBV12-3/TRBV12-4	TRBJ1-2	TRBD1	15	CASSLARDRVDGYTF	TGTGCCAGCAGTTTAGCCAGGGACAGGGTGGACGGCTACACCTTC
NA	TRBV18	TRBJ2-7	NA	13	CASSRGPGARRYF	TGTGCCAGCTCCAGAGGCCCCGGGGCGCGCCGGTACTTC
few	TRBV7-8	TRBJ2-1	NA	15	CASSLSLTGYNEQFF	TGTGCCAGCAGCTTATCACTAACCGGGTACAATGAGCAGTTCTTC
NA	TRBV3-1	TRBJ1-3	NA	12	CASSHSGNTIYF	TGTGCCAGCAGCCACTCTGGAAACACCATATATTTT
many	TRBV24-1	TRBJ2-1	NA	15	CATSDPGLLNNEQFF	TGTGCCACCAGTGATCCGGGACTCCTAAACAATGAGCAGTTCTTC
NA	TRBV24-1	TRBJ2-5	TRBD2	14	CATGSPGREETQYF	TGTGCCACCGGGAGTCCAGGGAGGGAAGAGACCCAGTACTTC
few	TRBV20-1	TRBJ2-3	NA	13	CSYSSFLTDTQYF	TGCAGCTACTCTAGCTTTCTAACAGATACGCAGTATTTT
NA	TRBV7-2	TRBJ2-1	TRBD2	16	CASSLGSGLARYEQFF	TGTGCCAGCAGCTTAGGGTCGGGACTAGCTCGCTATGAGCAGTTCTTC
few	TRBV15	TRBJ2-1	NA	14	CATSRDGRSNEQFF	TGTGCCACCAGCAGGGACGGGCGAAGTAATGAGCAGTTCTTC
few	TRBV2	TRBJ1-4	TRBD1	14	CASSPDRVYEKLFF	TGTGCCAGCAGTCCGGACAGGGTTTATGAAAAACTGTTTTTT